The 16 T cell receptor beta chains listed next were all sequenced from one sample in a study of blood T cell repertoires in COVID-19. Profiling relied on immunoSEQ multiplex PCR, and the TCRdb table lists in-frame clones only, not all of them. The data contain more than 450,000 clones, approximately 90% of them seen just once; the ten biggest clones take up around 0.7%. Sequenced input: PBMCs or T cells enriched from blood (not recorded which). The receptors were sampled from a woman between 18 and 29 years old who had recovered from COVID-19.

This chain joins TRBV20-1 and TRBJ2-7; TRBD1 might be the D (6 bases). Per germline, CDR1 DFQATT and CDR2 SNEGSKA (reference sequence). This CDR3 comprises 16 residues. V was trimmed by 3 bases and J by 2 bases, leaving 20 bases between them. The CDR3 coding sequence is TGCAGTGCTAGTTGGGGGCGACAGGTTAACACCTACGAGCAGTACTTC. Its protein product is CSASWGRQVNTYEQYF.

The V gene is TRBV4-1, the J gene TRBJ1-5; D remains ambiguous. Trimming shortened V by 1 base and J by 4 bases, and 8 bases separated the two germline ends. Germline values: CDR1 MGHRA, CDR2 YSYEKL. The CDR3 is 14 residues long. The CDR3 loop is CASSQGYTNQPQHF. CDR3 in DNA: TGCGCCAGCAGCCAAGGGTACACGAATCAGCCCCAGCATTTT.

V gene TRBV5-1 combines with J gene TRBJ1-6; D unresolved. The CDR3 loop spans 17 amino acids. V was cut by 3 bases and J by 7 bases, with 20 bases left in between. Germline V gives CDR1 SGHRS, CDR2 YFSETQ. The CDR3 sequence: CASSSYPFRGSNSPLHF. The CDR3 coding sequence is TGCGCCAGCAGCTCCTACCCCTTCCGGGGAAGCAATTCACCCCTCCACTTT. The full variable domain, in which reference TRBV5-1 and TRBJ1-6 provide the parts outside the CDR3, is KAGVTQTPRYLIKTRGQQVTLSCSPISGHRSVSWYQQTPGQGLQFLFEYFSETQRNKGNFPGRFSGRQFSNSRSEMNVSTLELGDSALYLCASSSYPFRGSNSPLHFGNGTRLTVT.

This chain links TRBV3-1 (or the pseudogene TRBV3-2) with TRBJ2-2; possible D gene TRBD2, 6 bases. From germline, CDR1 is LGHDT and CDR2 YNNKEL (reference sequence). V lost 4 bases and J lost 3, with 6 bases in between. This CDR3 spans 13 amino acids. The CDR3 region has the DNA TGTGCCAGCAGCCGGGGGGACACCGGGGAGCTGTTTTTT. It encodes CASSRGDTGELFF.

The genes are TRBV4-1 and TRBJ2-1; 12 bases are a match to TRBD2. The CDR3 is 16 residues long. With 2 bases clipped from V and 5 bases from J, the junction kept 4 bases outside the gene matches. Germline loops: CDR1 MGHRA, CDR2 YSYEKL. The CDR3, as DNA: TGCGCCAGCAGCCAATCTGGACTAGCGGGAAACAATGAGCAGTTCTTC. It translates to CASSQSGLAGNNEQFF.

The J gene is TRBJ2-6, the V gene TRBV1; the table's D call, TRBD1, was not checked against the DNA. TRBV1 is annotated as a pseudogene. The CDR3 spans 17 residues. Here the CDR3 DNA reads TGCACCAGCAGCCCCGGGACAGGGAATGCAGGGGCCAACGTCCTGACTTTC. Residues: CTSSPGTGNAGANVLTF.

The chain links TRBV5-6 to TRBJ1-1; TRBD1 aligns across 8 bases. The J segment lost 3 bases and the V segment lost 3 bases, leaving 4 bases of the junction unmatched. Germline lookup yields CDR1 SGHDT and CDR2 YYEEEE. This CDR3 has 14 residues. The DNA of the CDR3 is TGTGCCAGCAGCTGGACAGGGTTGGACACTGAAGCTTTCTTT. As protein: CASSWTGLDTEAFF.

This rearrangement joins TRBV23-1 to TRBJ1-4; tentative D call: TRBD1 (6 bases). TRBV23-1 is classed as an ORF, of uncertain function. The V end lost 3 bases, the J end lost 0 bases, and 8 bases lay between the germline ends. CDR3 length: 15 amino acids. CDR3 nucleotide sequence: TGCGCCAGCAGTCAGGACAGCCCAACTAATGAAAAACTGTTTTTT. Protein: CASSQDSPTNEKLFF.

This sequence joins TRBV28 and TRBJ1-1; D not certain. In germline, CDR1 is MDHEN, CDR2 SYDVKM. The CDR3 covers 16 residues. The V end was cut by 1 base, the J end by 2 bases, with 14 bases between. CDR3 loop: CASSLSGFGRNTEAFF. In DNA, the CDR3 is TGTGCCAGCAGTTTATCCGGGTTTGGGAGAAACACTGAAGCTTTCTTT.

V is TRBV19 and J is TRBJ1-3; 7 nucleotides match TRBD1. Trimming at V came to 4 bases and at J to 0 bases, leaving 6 bases not matched to a gene. The CDR3 is 16 amino acids. Germline lookup yields CDR1 LNHDA and CDR2 SQIVND (reference sequence). CDR3 in amino acids: CASSTTGIASGNTIYF. In DNA, the CDR3 is TGTGCCAGTAGTACGACAGGGATTGCCTCTGGAAACACCATATATTTT.

This sequence joins TRBV15 and TRBJ1-2; 8 bases align to TRBD1. The J segment lost 2 bases and the V segment lost 2 bases, leaving 7 bases of the junction unmatched. The CDR3 covers 16 residues. Looked up from germline, CDR1 is LNHNV and CDR2 is YYDKDF (reference sequence). CDR3 in DNA: TGTGCCACCAGCAGAATTGGACAGGGTCTAAACTATGGCTACACCTTC. It translates to CATSRIGQGLNYGYTF.

V is TRBV2 and J is TRBJ2-5, with 7 bases matching TRBD1. Trimming cost V 6 bases and J 7 bases; bases outside gene matches: 8. CDR1 and CDR2 (germline): SNHLY, FYNNEI. The CDR3 runs to 13 residues. DNA for the CDR3: TGTGCCAGCAGCCTAAGTCGGACAGGGACCCAGTACTTC. This sequence encodes CASSLSRTGTQYF.

J is TRBJ1-2 and V is TRBV5-6; perhaps TRBD1 as D (6 bases). The CDR3 runs to 13 residues. CDR1 is SGHDT, CDR2 YYEEEE, per germline. V was shortened by 2 bases and J by 6 bases, with 11 bases between the two germline ends. In DNA form, the CDR3 reads TGTGCCAGCAGCTTCGGACAGCTCGATGGCTACACCTTC. It codes for CASSFGQLDGYTF.

The chain uses TRBV19 and TRBJ1-1, with D hard to call. This CDR3 spans 14 amino acids. Germline CDR1 is LNHDA and CDR2 is SQIVND (reference sequence). V gave up 8 bases and J gave up 2 bases, with 15 bases separating them. CDR3 sequence: CASLHGGSNTEAFF. In DNA, the CDR3 is TGTGCCAGTCTACACGGCGGCAGTAACACTGAAGCTTTCTTT. Combining the CDR3 with reference TRBV19 and TRBJ1-1 gives the whole variable domain DGGITQSPKYLFRKEGQNVTLSCEQNLNHDAMYWYRQDPGQGLRLIYYSQIVNDFQKGDIAEGYSVSREKKESFPLTVTSAQKNPTAFYLCASLHGGSNTEAFFGQGTRLTVV.

This clone has only one observation. This sequence joins TRBV29-1 and TRBJ2-5, with unresolved D. Germline assignment: CDR1 SQVTM and CDR2 ANQGSEA. The CDR3 length is 14 residues. Trimming pared 7 bases from V and 4 bases from J, leaving 19 bases between. This chain's CDR3 is CSANLKVGGETQYF. The CDR3 DNA reads TGCAGCGCCAACCTCAAGGTTGGCGGAGAGACCCAGTACTTC. The full variable domain, its missing parts supplied by reference TRBV29-1 and TRBJ2-5, is SAVISQKPSRDICQRGTSLTIQCQVDSQVTMMFWYRQQPGQSLTLIATANQGSEATYESGFVIDKFPISRPNLTFSTLTVSNMSPEDSSIYLCSANLKVGGETQYFGPGTRLLVL.

The chain employs TRBV28 and TRBJ2-4, with a weak D call TRBD2 (6 bases). Trimming cost V 3 bases and J 0 bases, with 15 bases left between them. CDR1 is MDHEN, CDR2 SYDVKM, per germline. CDR3 length equals 17 residues. The CDR3 loop reads CASSFESGGGAKNIQYF. For the CDR3, the DNA is TGTGCCAGCAGTTTCGAGTCCGGGGGTGGAGCCAAAAACATTCAGTACTTC.